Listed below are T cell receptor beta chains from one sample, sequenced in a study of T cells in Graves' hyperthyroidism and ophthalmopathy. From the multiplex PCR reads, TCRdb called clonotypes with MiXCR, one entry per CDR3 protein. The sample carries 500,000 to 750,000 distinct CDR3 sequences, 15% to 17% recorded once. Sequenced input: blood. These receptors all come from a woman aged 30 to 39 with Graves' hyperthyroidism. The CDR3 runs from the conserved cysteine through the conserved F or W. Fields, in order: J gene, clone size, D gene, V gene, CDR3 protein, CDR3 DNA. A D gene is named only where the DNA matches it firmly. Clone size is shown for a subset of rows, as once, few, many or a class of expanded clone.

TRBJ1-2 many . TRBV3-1 CASSQEAGVSGYTF TGTGCCAGCAGCCAAGAAGCGGGGGTTAGTGGCTACACCTTC
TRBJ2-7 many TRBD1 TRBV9 CASSVGDRGYEQYF TGTGCCAGCAGCGTAGGGGACAGGGGGTACGAGCAGTACTTC
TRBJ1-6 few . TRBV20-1 CSATEKSDRPTLYNSPLHF TGCAGTGCTACCGAGAAATCCGACAGGCCCACCCTTTATAATTCACCCCTCCACTTT
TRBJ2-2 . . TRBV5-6 CASSLRRDVGELFF TGTGCCAGCAGCTTGAGGAGGGACGTCGGGGAGCTGTTTTTT
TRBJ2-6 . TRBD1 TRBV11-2 CASSLSILDRGRYGSRANVLTF TGTGCCAGCAGCTTAAGCATCCTGGACAGGGGGAGATACGGGTCTCGGGCCAACGTCCTGACTTTC
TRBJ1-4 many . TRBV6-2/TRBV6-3 CASSKATADNEKLFF TGTGCCAGCAGCAAAGCGACGGCAGATAATGAAAAACTGTTTTTT
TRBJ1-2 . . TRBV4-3 CASSQPPLRNYGYTF TGCGCCAGCAGCCAACCCCCACTACGTAACTATGGCTACACCTTC
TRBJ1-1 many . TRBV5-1 CASSLGQASGAFF TGCGCCAGCAGCTTGGGACAGGCCTCCGGGGCTTTCTTT
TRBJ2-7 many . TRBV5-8 CASSLVATGRYEQYF TGTGCCAGCAGCTTGGTTGCGACAGGACGCTACGAGCAGTACTTC
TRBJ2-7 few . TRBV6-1 CASSEETGVSGSDEQYF TGTGCCAGCAGTGAAGAAACAGGGGTGAGCGGGAGTGACGAGCAGTACTTC